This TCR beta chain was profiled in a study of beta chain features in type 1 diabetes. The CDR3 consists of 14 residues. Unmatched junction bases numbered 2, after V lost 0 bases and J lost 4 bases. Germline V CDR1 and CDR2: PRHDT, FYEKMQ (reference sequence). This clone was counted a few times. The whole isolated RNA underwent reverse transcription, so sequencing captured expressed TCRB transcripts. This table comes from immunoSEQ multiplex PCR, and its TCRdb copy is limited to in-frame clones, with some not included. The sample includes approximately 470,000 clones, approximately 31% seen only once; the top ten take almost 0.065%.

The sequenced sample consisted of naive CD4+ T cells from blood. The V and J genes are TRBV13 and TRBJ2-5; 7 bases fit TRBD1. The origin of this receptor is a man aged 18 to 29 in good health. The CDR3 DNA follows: TGTGCCAGCAGCTTAGGACAGGGGACAGAGACCCAGTACTTC. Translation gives CASSLGQGTETQYF.